Below, 25 T cell receptor beta chains from the same sample are listed, as sequenced in a study of blood T cell repertoires in COVID-19. Produced via immunoSEQ multiplex PCR; TCRdb's table is partial and in-frame only. The sample has some 200,000 clones, roughly 80% seen once. Sequences were obtained from peripheral blood. The receptors were gathered from a woman aged 40 to 50 with acute or convalescent COVID-19.

This clone was picked up one time. The chain employs TRBV10-2 and TRBJ2-7, with D tentatively TRBD2 (5 bases). Looked up from germline, CDR1 is WSHSY and CDR2 is SAAADI. Trimming cost V 5 bases and J 7 bases, with 12 bases left between them. The CDR3 has 12 amino acids. The CDR3 sequence: CASSRLSREQYF. CDR3 DNA sequence: TGCGCCAGCAGTCGACTATCGAGGGAGCAGTACTTC.

The chain employs TRBV5-1 and TRBJ1-3; the D is unclear. This CDR3 contains 16 residues. Trimming cost V 0 bases and J 0 bases, with 10 bases left between them. Germline loops: CDR1 SGHRS, CDR2 YFSETQ. The CDR3 region is CASSLGSGISGNTIYF. For the CDR3, the DNA is TGCGCCAGCAGCTTGGGTTCGGGAATCTCTGGAAACACCATATATTTT.

The chain carries TRBV5-6 and TRBJ2-5, with D unclear. V dropped 4 bases and J dropped 1 base, with 8 bases sitting between them. The CDR3 sequence is 13 residues long. The V gene's germline CDR1 is SGHDT and CDR2 YYEEEE. CDR3 coding DNA: TGTGCCAGCAGCGACACATTCCAAGAGACCCAGTACTTC. This encodes CASSDTFQETQYF.

J is TRBJ1-1 and V is TRBV4-2; D possibly corresponds to TRBD1 (5 bases). The CDR3 is 17 amino acids. V lost 1 base, J lost 2 bases, and 17 bases lay in between. CDR1 and CDR2 (germline): LGHNA, YNFKEQ. CDR3 coding DNA: TGTGCCAGCAGCCAAGTACGTTGGGGCAGGGCAAACACTGAAGCTTTCTTT. Amino acid sequence: CASSQVRWGRANTEAFF.

This rearrangement joins TRBV3-1 (or the pseudogene TRBV3-2) to TRBJ1-2; 9 nucleotides agree with TRBD1. Trimming cost V 6 bases and J 5 bases; bases outside gene matches: 13. The germline V gene has CDR1 LGHDT and CDR2 YNNKEL (reference sequence). The CDR3 spans 16 residues. Here the CDR3 reads CASSRTGGGLYYGYTF. The DNA of the CDR3 is TGTGCCAGCAGTCGAACAGGGGGCGGACTTTATTATGGCTACACCTTC.

This clone was seen just once. The V and J genes are TRBV28 and TRBJ2-7; weak D call: TRBD1 (6 bases). Germline lookup yields CDR1 MDHEN and CDR2 SYDVKM. This CDR3 is built from 14 residues. V gave up 5 bases and J gave up 3 bases, with 14 bases separating them. The CDR3 nucleotides read TGTGCCAGCAGTATCCGGGACAACCTCTACGAGCAGTACTTC. Its translation is CASSIRDNLYEQYF.

Only a few counts were recorded for this clone. The genes are TRBV28 and TRBJ2-1, with D possibly matching TRBD1 (5 bases). Trimming stripped 10 bases from V and 2 bases from J, with 12 bases between. CDR3 length: 13 residues. Germline V CDR1 and CDR2: MDHEN, SYDVKM. The CDR3 is CATETAAYNEQFF. The DNA of the CDR3 is TGTGCCACCGAGACAGCCGCCTACAATGAGCAGTTCTTC.

This clone has more than one count but fewer than ten. The chain has TRBV3-1 (or the pseudogene TRBV3-2) and TRBJ2-1, with D perhaps matching TRBD1 (6 bases). V was cut by 3 bases and J by 4 bases, with 7 bases left in between. The CDR3 is made up of 13 amino acids. Per the germline V gene, CDR1 is LGHDT and CDR2 is YNNKEL (reference sequence). CDR3 loop: CASSHDRYNEQFF. The CDR3 coding sequence is TGTGCCAGCAGCCACGACAGGTACAATGAGCAGTTCTTC.

The V and J genes are TRBV7-2 and TRBJ1-1; the D gene is possibly TRBD1 (6 bases). CDR3 length: 13 residues. Trimming pared 1 base from V and 6 bases from J, leaving 9 bases between. Germline V lookup: CDR1 SGHTA, CDR2 FQGNSA. CDR3 sequence: CASSLVYRAEAFF. DNA for the CDR3: TGTGCCAGCAGCTTAGTCTACAGGGCTGAAGCTTTCTTT.

The chain couples TRBV24-1 to TRBJ2-1; 9 nucleotides align to TRBD2. There are 15 residues in the CDR3. Unmatched junction bases numbered 5, after V lost 4 bases and J lost 5 bases. In germline, CDR1 is KGHDR, CDR2 SFDVKD. The CDR3 sequence: CATSDLAGINNEQFF. The DNA for the CDR3 is TGTGCCACCAGTGACCTAGCGGGAATAAACAATGAGCAGTTCTTC.

The V and J genes are TRBV27 and TRBJ2-7; 10 bases line up with TRBD1. The CDR3 extends over 12 amino acids. V dropped 6 bases and J dropped 6; count of bases not matched to a gene: 2. Germline V CDR1 and CDR2: MNHEY, SMNVEV (reference sequence). The CDR3 sequence: CASRTGGGEQYF. The CDR3 DNA sequence: TGTGCCAGCAGGACAGGGGGCGGCGAGCAGTACTTC.

J is TRBJ2-1 and V is TRBV14, with 9 bases identical to TRBD2. V dropped 4 bases and J dropped 6; count of bases not matched to a gene: 7. The germline V gene encodes CDR1 SGHDN and CDR2 FVKESK. The CDR3 is 15 residues long. The CDR3 DNA follows: TGTGCCAGCAGCCCCCTGCGGGGGGGAGGCAATGAGCAGTTCTTC. Residues: CASSPLRGGGNEQFF.

There are a few counts of this clone. CDR3: CASSYLSGTGGYTF. As DNA, the CDR3 is TGTGCCAGCAGTTACCTCTCCGGGACTGGGGGCTACACCTTC. The V and J genes are TRBV6-5 and TRBJ1-2; TRBD1 might be the D (5 bases). Trimming pared 2 bases from V and 8 bases from J, leaving 15 bases between. This CDR3 spans 14 amino acids. In germline, CDR1 is MNHEY, CDR2 SVGAGI.

In this sample, this clone turned up once. The J gene is TRBJ1-4, the V gene TRBV2, with D tentatively TRBD1 (5 bases). Germline V gene lookup returns CDR1 SNHLY and CDR2 FYNNEI. The ends were cut back, 8 bases at V and 5 bases at J, with 9 bases in the middle. The CDR3 contains 12 residues. The CDR3 DNA reads as TGTGCCAGCGGGGGGAGGAATGAAAAACTGTTTTTT. It specifies CASGGRNEKLFF.

The chain is built from TRBV7-9 and TRBJ2-2, with 7 nucleotides matching TRBD2. V was clipped by 1 base and J by 5 bases; unmatched bases: 4. Germline values: CDR1 SEHNR, CDR2 FQNEAQ (reference sequence). This CDR3 has 15 residues. CDR3 loop: CASSLDGRETGELFF. In DNA form, the CDR3 reads TGTGCCAGCAGCTTAGATGGGCGGGAGACCGGGGAGCTGTTTTTT.

The chain uses TRBV4-1 and TRBJ2-1, with TRBD2 matching over 7 bases. J was trimmed by 5 bases and V by 1 base; bases with no gene match: 5. CDR3 length: 15 residues. Germline V CDR1 and CDR2: MGHRA, YSYEKL. CDR3 region: CASSQGLAVNNEQFF. DNA of the CDR3: TGCGCCAGCAGCCAAGGGCTAGCGGTGAACAATGAGCAGTTCTTC.

The chain combines TRBV6-5 with TRBJ1-2, with D possibly TRBD1 on 5 matching bases. From germline, CDR1 is MNHEY and CDR2 SVGAGI. The CDR3 runs to 12 residues. Trimming removed 6 bases from V and 8 bases from J, with 13 bases in between. The CDR3 DNA reads TGTGCCAGCAGGGTCCCCGGGGGGGGCTACACCTTC. It is translated as CASRVPGGGYTF.

The CDR3 protein is CSVSWGDGYTF. The DNA of the CDR3 is TGCAGCGTTTCGTGGGGGGATGGCTACACCTTC. The V gene is TRBV29-1, the J gene TRBJ1-2, with a weak D call TRBD1 (5 bases). Germline V gives CDR1 SQVTM, CDR2 ANQGSEA. There are 11 residues in the CDR3. The V gene lost 5 bases and the J gene lost 6 bases, with 10 bases spanning the gap. Full variable domain (remainder filled in from reference TRBV29-1 and TRBJ1-2): SAVISQKPSRDICQRGTSLTIQCQVDSQVTMMFWYRQQPGQSLTLIATANQGSEATYESGFVIDKFPISRPNLTFSTLTVSNMSPEDSSIYLCSVSWGDGYTFGSGTRLTVV.

The rearrangement joins TRBV7-2 to TRBJ1-5; 8 positions agree with TRBD1. The CDR3 covers 14 residues. Germline-derived CDR1 and CDR2 are SGHTA and FQGNSA. Trimming cost V 5 bases and J 5 bases; bases outside gene matches: 5. The CDR3 here is CASSLQGGDQPQHF. CDR3 nucleotide sequence: TGTGCCAGCAGCCTACAGGGGGGAGATCAGCCCCAGCATTTT.

This chain joins TRBV6-5 and TRBJ1-4, with D possibly matching TRBD1 (5 bases). This CDR3 is built from 14 residues. The germline V gene encodes CDR1 MNHEY and CDR2 SVGAGI. Trimming took off 6 bases at V and 4 bases at J, with 12 bases between the two ends. The chain's CDR3 is CASRPGLFNEKLFF. The CDR3 DNA sequence: TGTGCCAGCAGGCCGGGACTGTTTAATGAAAAACTGTTTTTT.

The chain uses TRBV7-2 and TRBJ1-3; weak D call: TRBD1 (5 bases). CDR1 and CDR2 from the germline V gene are SGHTA and FQGNSA. The ends were cut back, 5 bases at V and 3 bases at J, with 11 bases in the middle. This CDR3 has 14 amino acids. As DNA, the CDR3 is TGTGCCAGCAGCCGGGACTTTAATGGAAACACCATATATTTT. This translates into CASSRDFNGNTIYF.

This clone showed up just once. J is TRBJ2-1 and V is TRBV9; 8 positions match TRBD2. Germline V gene data show CDR1 as SGDLS and CDR2 as YYNGEE. The V gene end was trimmed by 6 bases and the J gene end by 2 bases; junction bases not matched to a gene: 10. The CDR3 runs 16 residues. CDR3 sequence (DNA): TGTGCCAGCACCAGCGGGGGTATAGGTGCCTACAATGAGCAGTTCTTC. Amino acids: CASTSGGIGAYNEQFF.

The V call is TRBV5-1, the J call TRBJ2-1, with 8 positions matching TRBD1. The CDR3 runs to 13 residues. The germline gives CDR1 SGHRS, CDR2 YFSETQ. V lost 3 bases, J lost 8 bases, and 4 bases stayed unmatched. The CDR3 loop reads CASSSDRVDEQFF. CDR3 in DNA: TGCGCCAGCAGCTCGGACAGGGTCGATGAGCAGTTCTTC. Full variable domain (missing parts from reference TRBV5-1 and TRBJ2-1): KAGVTQTPRYLIKTRGQQVTLSCSPISGHRSVSWYQQTPGQGLQFLFEYFSETQRNKGNFPGRFSGRQFSNSRSEMNVSTLELGDSALYLCASSSDRVDEQFFGPGTRLTVL.

The gene calls are TRBV30 and TRBJ2-5, with D maybe TRBD1 (6 bases). The germline CDR1 and CDR2 sequences are GTSNPN and SVGIG (reference sequence). With 4 bases removed from V and 3 bases from J, the gap between germline ends came to 12 bases. This CDR3 contains 13 residues. The CDR3 nucleotides are TGTGCCTGGAAACAGGGAGCCAAAGAGACCCAGTACTTC. It specifies CAWKQGAKETQYF.

CDR3 region: CASSYADGLNEQFF. Here the CDR3 DNA reads TGTGCCAGCAGTTATGCGGATGGGTTAAATGAGCAGTTCTTC. The chain links TRBV6-5 to TRBJ2-1; D gene ambiguous. Per the germline V gene, CDR1 is MNHEY and CDR2 is SVGAGI. CDR3 size: 14 residues. V was pared by 3 bases and J by 7 bases, with 13 bases between.